Below are 13 T cell receptor beta chains sequenced from a single sample in a study of CD8 T cells in Susac syndrome. After extraction with the RNeasy kit, about 0.45 to 1 ug of the RNA was reverse transcribed using random hexamers. TCRdb passed the immunoSEQ multiplex PCR reads through MiXCR, listing each CDR3 protein once. Here the sample spans 350,000 to 550,000 distinct CDR3 sequences, 85% being singletons. The sequencing sample was made of CD8+ T cells from PBMCs. The receptors shown here come from a human donor with multiple sclerosis.

The CDR3 region is CAWSVPGNREDTGELFF. The CDR3 DNA reads as TGTGCCTGGAGTGTACCGGGGAACAGGGAGGACACCGGGGAGCTGTTTTTT. V and J are TRBV30 and TRBJ2-2, with D possibly called TRBD1 or TRBD2 (6 bases each). V was shortened by 0 bases and J by 3 bases, with 17 bases between the two germline ends. CDR1 is GTSNPN, CDR2 SVGIG, per germline (reference sequence). The CDR3 runs to 17 residues.

The chain has TRBV4-1 and TRBJ2-7; TRBD1 aligns across 11 bases. The J segment lost 6 bases and the V segment lost 1 base, leaving 2 bases of the junction unmatched. In germline, CDR1 is MGHRA, CDR2 YSYEKL. The CDR3 is 14 residues long. The CDR3 loop is CASSQVGTGGEQYF. The CDR3 DNA sequence: TGCGCCAGCAGCCAAGTGGGGACAGGGGGCGAGCAGTACTTC.

The genes are TRBV30 and TRBJ1-6, with D possibly matching TRBD1 (6 bases). CDR1 is GTSNPN, CDR2 SVGIG, per germline (reference sequence). There are 14 residues in the CDR3. Trimming took off 4 bases at V and 6 bases at J, with 13 bases between the two ends. In nucleotides, the CDR3 is TGTGCCTGGACAAGGACAGCAAGTAATTCACCCCTCCACTTT. Translating it yields CAWTRTASNSPLHF.

This chain joins TRBV5-1 and TRBJ2-3; 8 nucleotides match TRBD2. The CDR3 is made up of 17 amino acids. With V trimmed by 2 bases and J by 1 base, 9 bases remained unmatched. CDR1 and CDR2 from the germline V gene are SGHRS and YFSETQ. The CDR3 reads CASSFGRARGGTDTQYF. CDR3 DNA: TGCGCCAGCAGCTTCGGGAGGGCCAGGGGAGGCACAGATACGCAGTATTTT.

The J gene is TRBJ1-1, the V gene TRBV29-1, with unresolved D. The CDR3 contains 14 residues. Trimming shortened V by 4 bases and J by 1 base, and 13 bases separated the two germline ends. Germline lookup yields CDR1 SQVTM and CDR2 ANQGSEA. CDR3: CSVAPGPENTEAFF. The CDR3 region has the DNA TGCAGCGTTGCACCCGGACCCGAGAACACTGAAGCTTTCTTT.

The gene calls are TRBV12-3 or TRBV12-4 and TRBJ1-3, with D uncertain. V was cut by 5 bases and J by 0 bases, with 14 bases left in between. The CDR3 extends over 16 amino acids. The CDR3 loop reads CASSPDGRYSGNTIYF. The CDR3 region has the DNA TGTGCCAGCAGTCCGGACGGGCGTTACTCTGGAAACACCATATATTTT.

This chain connects TRBV12-3 or TRBV12-4 to TRBJ2-3; the match to TRBD2 covers 12 bases. CDR3 length: 16 amino acids. V shed 4 bases and J 2 bases; nucleotides not matched to a gene: 4. The CDR3 DNA sequence: TGTGCCAGCAGTTCTCTAGCGGGGGGGATCACAGATACGCAGTATTTT. As protein: CASSSLAGGITDTQYF.

The genes are TRBV6-1 and TRBJ2-1; D remains unclear. Trimming stripped 2 bases from V and 2 bases from J, with 13 bases between. The CDR3 is made up of 16 amino acids. Germline lookup yields CDR1 MNHNS and CDR2 SASEGT. CDR3 in amino acids: CASSEKVGWPYNEQFF. The CDR3, as DNA: TGTGCCAGCAGTGAAAAGGTGGGGTGGCCCTACAATGAGCAGTTCTTC.

The CDR3 spells CASSPGAFSDTQYF. CDR3 DNA: TGTGCCAGCAGTCCCGGGGCTTTTTCAGATACGCAGTATTTT. The chain has TRBV28 and TRBJ2-3; D is perhaps TRBD1 or TRBD2 (5 bases each). The CDR3 sequence is 14 residues long. Trimming cost V 5 bases and J 4 bases, with 13 bases left between them. Germline CDR1 is MDHEN and CDR2 is SYDVKM.

A single count supports this clonotype. The chain couples TRBV30 to TRBJ2-1, with 7 bases aligning to TRBD2. The CDR3 is 17 amino acids. Germline CDR1 is GTSNPN and CDR2 is SVGIG (reference sequence). Trimming removed 0 bases from V and 6 bases from J; junction bases left unmatched: 14. CDR3 DNA sequence: TGTGCCTGGAGTGTAAGAATGACTAGCATAATAGGCAATGAGCAGTTCTTC. Its translation is CAWSVRMTSIIGNEQFF. Looking up the rest from reference TRBV30 and TRBJ2-1 gives the full variable domain: SQTIHQWPATLVQPVGSPLSLECTVEGTSNPNLYWYRQAAGRGLQLLFYSVGIGQISSEVPQNLSASRPQDRQFILSSKKLLLSDSGFYLCAWSVRMTSIIGNEQFFGPGTRLTVL.

V and J are TRBV30 and TRBJ2-1, with D perhaps TRBD1 (5 bases). V was shortened by 0 bases and J by 10 bases, with 7 bases between the two germline ends. Germline loops: CDR1 GTSNPN, CDR2 SVGIG (reference sequence). This CDR3 region has 11 residues. The CDR3, as DNA: TGTGCCTGGAGTGTGGGGCTAGAGCAGTTCTTC. Translating it yields CAWSVGLEQFF.

Only a few counts were recorded for this clonotype. This chain links TRBV6-2 or TRBV6-3 with TRBJ2-5; 15 bases map to TRBD2. The CDR3 covers 15 residues. Trimming removed 4 bases from V and 4 bases from J; junction bases left unmatched: 1. Germline-derived CDR1 and CDR2 are MNHEY and SVGEGT. The CDR3 protein is CASSWTSGGAETQYF. Here the CDR3 DNA reads TGTGCCAGCAGTTGGACTAGCGGGGGGGCAGAGACCCAGTACTTC.

The chain uses TRBV3-1 and TRBJ2-7, with D possibly matching TRBD2 (6 bases). This CDR3 is 14 amino acids long. V was clipped by 3 bases and J by 0 bases, with 9 bases between them. CDR1 and CDR2 (germline): LGHDT, YNNKEL (reference sequence). For the CDR3, the DNA is TGTGCCAGCAGCCACGCGACTAGCTCCTACGAGCAGTACTTC. Its protein is CASSHATSSYEQYF.